This TCR beta chain emerged from a study of lymphopenia after photon versus proton radiotherapy. The study's findings and limits: Proton therapy kept repertoires fairly stable, unlike photons, which gained effector/memory cells.

Looked up from germline, CDR1 is SNHLY and CDR2 is FYNNEI. The CDR3 is 11 residues long. V was pared by 5 bases and J by 6 bases, with 8 bases between. Repertoires were generated with immunoSEQ multiplex PCR, while TCRdb's copy carries only in-frame clones and drops some. This sample yields about 40,000 clones, of which approximately 80% are seen a single time; around 25% belongs to the top ten. The sample holds a few counts of this clone. Its antigen is undetermined. The clonotype was recovered from a woman in her 70s with pancreatic cancer. The chain employs TRBV2 and TRBJ2-7; D ambiguous. The specimen comprised peripheral blood, sampled from a patient treated with proton-based radiotherapy. DNA of the CDR3: TGTGCCAGCAGTCGAGTTCCCGAGCAGTACTTC. It yields the protein CASSRVPEQYF.